This is a list of T cell receptor beta chains from one sample in a study of blood T cell repertoires in COVID-19. TCRdb's copy holds only in-frame clones and misses some; the assay was immunoSEQ multiplex PCR. The table has roughly 140,000 clones, 79% seen once. The source material was peripheral blood. The receptors here all came from a man between 45 and 60 years old with active or convalescent COVID-19. Both conserved end residues are part of each CDR3. A D gene is named only where the DNA matches it firmly. Expanded clones get a size class; other rows say once, few or many, or leave the size out.

V gene: TRBV9
J gene: TRBJ2-7
clone size: -
D gene: TRBD2
CDR3 protein: CASSVEGGGSPYEQYF
CDR3 DNA: TGTGCCAGCAGCGTAGAAGGAGGCGGGAGCCCCTACGAGCAGTACTTC

V gene: TRBV3-1/TRBV3-2
J gene: TRBJ2-7
clone size: -
D gene: -
CDR3 protein: CASSQEGNTGRSYEQYF
CDR3 DNA: TGTGCCAGCAGCCAAGAGGGAAACACGGGGAGGTCCTACGAGCAGTACTTC

V gene: TRBV28
J gene: TRBJ2-2
clone size: -
D gene: -
CDR3 protein: CASSLSRQANTGELFF
CDR3 DNA: TGTGCCAGCAGTTTAAGCCGTCAGGCGAACACCGGGGAGCTGTTTTTT

V gene: TRBV6-5
J gene: TRBJ2-7
clone size: -
D gene: -
CDR3 protein: CASTGNPDEQYF
CDR3 DNA: TGTGCCAGCACGGGTAACCCGGACGAGCAGTACTTC

V gene: TRBV18
J gene: TRBJ1-2
clone size: once
D gene: TRBD1
CDR3 protein: CASSAAGTGGSSYTF
CDR3 DNA: TGTGCCAGCTCAGCAGCCGGGACAGGGGGCTCTAGCTACACCTTC

V gene: TRBV3-1/TRBV3-2
J gene: TRBJ1-6
clone size: few
D gene: TRBD1
CDR3 protein: CASSQEVTGLSPLHF
CDR3 DNA: TGTGCCAGCAGCCAAGAGGTGACAGGGCTGTCACCCCTCCACTTT

V gene: TRBV19
J gene: TRBJ2-1
clone size: -
D gene: TRBD2
CDR3 protein: CASSIGLAGGNEQFF
CDR3 DNA: TGTGCCAGTAGTATCGGACTAGCGGGAGGCAATGAGCAGTTCTTC

V gene: TRBV18
J gene: TRBJ1-2
clone size: -
D gene: -
CDR3 protein: CASSPEGEPNYGYTF
CDR3 DNA: TGTGCCAGCTCACCAGAAGGGGAACCTAACTATGGCTACACCTTC

V gene: TRBV10-3
J gene: TRBJ1-4
clone size: -
D gene: -
CDR3 protein: CAISARGSGEKLFF
CDR3 DNA: TGTGCCATCAGTGCGCGGGGCTCAGGTGAAAAACTGTTTTTT

V gene: TRBV2
J gene: TRBJ2-4
clone size: -
D gene: TRBD1
CDR3 protein: CASKLKGAAKNIQYF
CDR3 DNA: TGTGCCAGCAAACTGAAGGGGGCAGCCAAAAACATTCAGTACTTC

V gene: TRBV10-3
J gene: TRBJ1-6
clone size: -
D gene: TRBD1
CDR3 protein: CAIGTALNSPLHF
CDR3 DNA: TGTGCCATCGGGACAGCCCTTAATTCACCCCTCCACTTT

V gene: TRBV6-6
J gene: TRBJ2-1
clone size: -
D gene: TRBD1
CDR3 protein: CASSLNPDRAHGEQFF
CDR3 DNA: TGTGCCAGCAGTTTGAACCCGGACAGGGCTCACGGTGAGCAGTTCTTC

V gene: TRBV7-3
J gene: TRBJ2-5
clone size: once
D gene: TRBD1
CDR3 protein: CASSLRQGLETQYF
CDR3 DNA: TGTGCCAGCAGCTTAAGACAGGGGCTAGAGACCCAGTACTTC

V gene: TRBV12-3/TRBV12-4
J gene: TRBJ2-1
clone size: -
D gene: -
CDR3 protein: CASSSRLDQFF
CDR3 DNA: TGTGCCAGCAGTTCCCGGCTAGACCAGTTCTTC

V gene: TRBV19
J gene: TRBJ1-3
clone size: few
D gene: TRBD1
CDR3 protein: CASLGQGEGNTIYF
CDR3 DNA: TGTGCCAGTCTCGGACAGGGGGAAGGAAACACCATATATTTT

V gene: TRBV12-3/TRBV12-4
J gene: TRBJ2-3
clone size: -
D gene: TRBD2
CDR3 protein: CASRLAGADTQYF
CDR3 DNA: TGTGCCAGCAGACTAGCGGGAGCAGATACGCAGTATTTT

V gene: TRBV19
J gene: TRBJ2-7
clone size: -
D gene: TRBD1
CDR3 protein: CASSLRDRGPYEQYF
CDR3 DNA: TGTGCCAGTAGTCTCCGGGACAGGGGCCCCTACGAGCAGTACTTC

V gene: TRBV7-6
J gene: TRBJ2-5
clone size: -
D gene: TRBD2
CDR3 protein: CASSQRELETQYF
CDR3 DNA: TGTGCCAGCAGTCAGCGGGAGCTGGAGACCCAGTACTTC

V gene: TRBV12-3/TRBV12-4
J gene: TRBJ1-1
clone size: -
D gene: -
CDR3 protein: CASSLSTYAEAFF
CDR3 DNA: TGTGCCAGCAGTTTGTCGACTTACGCTGAAGCTTTCTTT

V gene: TRBV14
J gene: TRBJ2-7
clone size: -
D gene: -
CDR3 protein: CASSQGLDTAVYEQYF
CDR3 DNA: TGTGCCAGCAGCCAAGGTTTGGACACGGCGGTTTACGAGCAGTACTTC

V gene: TRBV27
J gene: TRBJ2-3
clone size: -
D gene: TRBD1
CDR3 protein: CASSFVSGGGTDTQYF
CDR3 DNA: TGTGCCAGCAGTTTTGTTTCAGGGGGCGGCACAGATACGCAGTATTTT

V gene: TRBV10-3
J gene: TRBJ1-5
clone size: -
D gene: TRBD1
CDR3 protein: CAASKGGEQPQHF
CDR3 DNA: TGTGCCGCGTCGAAAGGGGGCGAACAGCCCCAGCATTTT

V gene: TRBV5-1
J gene: TRBJ1-5
clone size: -
D gene: -
CDR3 protein: CASSSQGRNQPQHF
CDR3 DNA: TGCGCCAGCAGCTCACAGGGTCGCAATCAGCCCCAGCATTTT

V gene: TRBV9
J gene: TRBJ2-3
clone size: once
D gene: TRBD2
CDR3 protein: CASSPRGGGTSGRYTQYF
CDR3 DNA: TGTGCCAGCAGCCCCCGGGGAGGGGGGACTAGCGGGAGGTATACGCAGTATTTT

V gene: TRBV3-1/TRBV3-2
J gene: TRBJ1-4
clone size: -
D gene: -
CDR3 protein: CASSQLDINEKLFF
CDR3 DNA: TGTGCCAGCAGCCAACTGGACATTAATGAAAAACTGTTTTTT

V gene: TRBV9
J gene: TRBJ1-1
clone size: -
D gene: -
CDR3 protein: CASSSGTRAFF
CDR3 DNA: TGTGCCAGCAGCTCCGGGACAAGAGCTTTCTTT

V gene: TRBV4-1
J gene: TRBJ1-6
clone size: -
D gene: -
CDR3 protein: CASSQDQRGATGKRALHF
CDR3 DNA: TGCGCCAGCAGCCAAGATCAACGGGGGGCTACAGGGAAGAGGGCCCTCCACTTT

V gene: TRBV7-3
J gene: TRBJ1-2
clone size: -
D gene: -
CDR3 protein: CASSPTGGANYGYTF
CDR3 DNA: TGTGCCAGCAGCCCCACTGGCGGAGCTAACTATGGCTACACCTTC

V gene: TRBV24-1
J gene: TRBJ2-2
clone size: -
D gene: -
CDR3 protein: CATSDSYTGELFF
CDR3 DNA: TGTGCCACCAGTGACTCCTACACCGGGGAGCTGTTTTTT

V gene: TRBV5-6
J gene: TRBJ1-3
clone size: many
D gene: TRBD1
CDR3 protein: CASSALDREVNTIYF
CDR3 DNA: TGTGCCAGCAGCGCCTTGGACAGGGAAGTAAACACCATATATTTT

V gene: TRBV7-9
J gene: TRBJ2-7
clone size: -
D gene: -
CDR3 protein: CASSPEAYEQYF
CDR3 DNA: TGTGCCAGCAGCCCAGAGGCCTACGAGCAGTACTTC

V gene: TRBV19
J gene: TRBJ1-5
clone size: once
D gene: -
CDR3 protein: CASSKPGWNQPQHF
CDR3 DNA: TGTGCCAGTAGTAAGCCAGGGTGGAATCAGCCCCAGCATTTT

V gene: TRBV11-2
J gene: TRBJ2-1
clone size: many
D gene: TRBD2
CDR3 protein: CASSFPRSGRAGGYNEQFF
CDR3 DNA: TGTGCCAGCAGCTTTCCACGTAGCGGGAGGGCCGGGGGCTACAATGAGCAGTTCTTC

V gene: TRBV28
J gene: TRBJ1-1
clone size: medium-sized
D gene: TRBD1
CDR3 protein: CVRTRDRLYTEAFF
CDR3 DNA: TGTGTCCGCACCCGGGACAGGTTGTACACTGAAGCTTTCTTT

V gene: TRBV19
J gene: TRBJ2-7
clone size: -
D gene: -
CDR3 protein: CASSIDVGNLEQYF
CDR3 DNA: TGTGCCAGTAGTATAGATGTCGGGAATCTCGAGCAGTACTTC

V gene: TRBV5-1
J gene: TRBJ2-2
clone size: -
D gene: TRBD1
CDR3 protein: CASSLHTGGRTNGNTGELFF
CDR3 DNA: TGCGCCAGCAGCCTACACACAGGGGGTAGAACAAACGGGAACACCGGGGAGCTGTTTTTT

V gene: TRBV5-1
J gene: TRBJ1-4
clone size: few
D gene: -
CDR3 protein: CASSPLSQDRAMDEKLFF
CDR3 DNA: TGCGCCAGCAGCCCCTTATCCCAGGACAGAGCAATGGATGAAAAACTGTTTTTT

V gene: TRBV5-4
J gene: TRBJ2-3
clone size: -
D gene: -
CDR3 protein: CASSHSGSTDTQYF
CDR3 DNA: TGTGCCAGCAGCCATAGCGGTAGCACAGATACGCAGTATTTT

V gene: TRBV27
J gene: TRBJ1-1
clone size: few
D gene: -
CDR3 protein: CASSFLSQGNTEAFF
CDR3 DNA: TGTGCCAGCAGTTTTCTTTCTCAGGGGAACACTGAAGCTTTCTTT

V gene: TRBV5-6
J gene: TRBJ2-1
clone size: -
D gene: TRBD2
CDR3 protein: CASMLAVYNEQFF
CDR3 DNA: TGTGCCAGCATGCTAGCGGTCTACAATGAGCAGTTCTTC

V gene: TRBV19
J gene: TRBJ2-1
clone size: -
D gene: -
CDR3 protein: CASRTSWGYNEQFF
CDR3 DNA: TGTGCCAGTAGAACTAGCTGGGGCTACAATGAGCAGTTCTTC

V gene: TRBV27
J gene: TRBJ1-6
clone size: -
D gene: -
CDR3 protein: CASSLRDSPLHF
CDR3 DNA: TGTGCCAGCAGTTTGAGGGATTCACCCCTCCACTTT

V gene: TRBV11-2
J gene: TRBJ2-7
clone size: -
D gene: -
CDR3 protein: CASSLVPLASSYEQYF
CDR3 DNA: TGTGCCAGCAGCTTAGTCCCCCTAGCGAGCAGTTACGAGCAGTACTTC

V gene: TRBV11-2
J gene: TRBJ1-1
clone size: once
D gene: -
CDR3 protein: CASSLAGGVNTEAFF
CDR3 DNA: TGTGCCAGCAGCTTAGCGGGGGGGGTGAACACTGAAGCTTTCTTT

V gene: TRBV12-3/TRBV12-4
J gene: TRBJ2-1
clone size: -
D gene: -
CDR3 protein: CASTGDSPGEQFF
CDR3 DNA: TGTGCCAGCACCGGGGATTCTCCGGGCGAGCAGTTCTTC

V gene: TRBV28
J gene: TRBJ2-7
clone size: -
D gene: -
CDR3 protein: CASSFQGIYEQYF
CDR3 DNA: TGTGCCAGCAGTTTCCAGGGAATTTACGAGCAGTACTTC

V gene: TRBV21-1
J gene: TRBJ2-7
clone size: -
D gene: -
CDR3 protein: CASSTSLRGQGIHEQYF
CDR3 DNA: TGTGCCAGCAGCACCTCCTTGAGGGGACAGGGTATCCACGAGCAGTACTTC

V gene: TRBV2
J gene: TRBJ2-7
clone size: -
D gene: TRBD2
CDR3 protein: CASSEGGSVSSYEQYF
CDR3 DNA: TGTGCCAGCAGTGAGGGCGGGAGCGTATCCTCCTACGAGCAGTACTTC